This record concerns one T cell receptor beta chain sequence. Assay: immunoSEQ multiplex PCR; the TCRdb copy retains only in-frame clones and omits some. This table has 35,000 to 45,000 clones, 80% to 90% appearing once. These data are taken from a study of blood T cell repertoires in COVID-19. Study as a whole: From the United States, Italy and Spain came samples of acute and convalescent COVID-19.

The CDR3 spans 14 residues. Losses at the gene ends were 5 bases for V and 6 bases for J; bases not matched to a gene: 8. Germline-derived CDR1 and CDR2 are GTSNPN and SVGIG (reference sequence). This sequence was found in a man aged 35 to 55 with active COVID-19. V and J are TRBV30 and TRBJ2-1; the match to TRBD1 covers 9 bases. Specimen: peripheral blood. This chain's CDR3 is CAWGGTGKGNEQFF. The CDR3 coding sequence is TGTGCCTGGGGCGGGACAGGGAAAGGCAATGAGCAGTTCTTC.